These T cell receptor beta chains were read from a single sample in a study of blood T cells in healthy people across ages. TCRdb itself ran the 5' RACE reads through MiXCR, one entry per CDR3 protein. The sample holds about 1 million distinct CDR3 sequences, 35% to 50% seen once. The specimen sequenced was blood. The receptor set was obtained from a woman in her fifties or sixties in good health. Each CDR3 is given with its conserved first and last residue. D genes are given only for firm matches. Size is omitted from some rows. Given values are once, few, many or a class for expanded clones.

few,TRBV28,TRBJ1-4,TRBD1,TGTGCCAGCAGTGCCGCCGGGACAGGGACTGAAAAACTGTTTTTT,CASSAAGTGTEKLFF
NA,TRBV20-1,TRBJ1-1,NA,TGCAGTGCTAGACAGGGTGGGAACACTGAAGCTTTCTTT,CSARQGGNTEAFF
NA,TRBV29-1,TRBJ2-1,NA,TGCAGCGTTCCCAGGGTAGGGGGTAATGAGCAGTTCTTC,CSVPRVGGNEQFF
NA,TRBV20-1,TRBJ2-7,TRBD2,TGCAGTGCTAGAGATACTAGCGGGAGGGCCGGGGGCTACGAGCAGTACTTC,CSARDTSGRAGGYEQYF
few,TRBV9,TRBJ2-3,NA,TGTGCCAGCAGCGTAAAAGTGGGCGCAGATACGCAGTATTTT,CASSVKVGADTQYF
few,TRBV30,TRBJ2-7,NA,TGTGCCTGGAGTGTGGGCGGTAGCTCCTACGAGCAGTACTTC,CAWSVGGSSYEQYF
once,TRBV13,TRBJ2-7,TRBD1,TGTGCCGGCACAACAGGGGAAATCTACGAGCAGTACTTC,CAGTTGEIYEQYF
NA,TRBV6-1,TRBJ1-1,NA,TGTGCCAGCAGTGGGGTCACTGAAGCTTTCTTT,CASSGVTEAFF
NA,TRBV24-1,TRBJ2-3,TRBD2,TGTGCCACCAGTGATCGACTAGCGGGAAGCACAGATACGCAGTATTTT,CATSDRLAGSTDTQYF
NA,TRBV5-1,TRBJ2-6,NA,TGCGCCAGCTTGGGCCGGAGCTCTGGGGCCAACGTCCTGACTTTC,CASLGRSSGANVLTF
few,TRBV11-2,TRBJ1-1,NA,TGTGCCAGCAGCTTAAGCCTGGACTACACTGAAGCTTTCTTT,CASSLSLDYTEAFF
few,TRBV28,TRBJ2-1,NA,TGTGCCAGCAGTTCCGGCAGTAACAATGAGCAGTTCTTC,CASSSGSNNEQFF
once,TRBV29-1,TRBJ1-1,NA,TGCGGCGTTGAAGATCGGGCGAGGAACACTGAAGCTTTCTTT,CGVEDRARNTEAFF
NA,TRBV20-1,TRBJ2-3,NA,TGCAGTGCCGGGGGGCAACTAACGGGTAGCACAGATACGCAGTATTTT,CSAGGQLTGSTDTQYF
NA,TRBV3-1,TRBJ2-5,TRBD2,TGTGCCAGCAGCCCCTGGGCTAGCGGGATCCAAGAGACCCAGTACTTC,CASSPWASGIQETQYF
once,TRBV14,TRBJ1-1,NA,TGTGCCAGCAGCCATTTAATAACCGGCACTGAAGCTTTCTTT,CASSHLITGTEAFF
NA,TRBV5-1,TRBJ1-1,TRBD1,TGCGCCTGCAGCTTGGGCCCAGGGGGCACGGAAGCTTTCTTT,CACSLGPGGTEAFF
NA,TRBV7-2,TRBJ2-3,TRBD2,TGTGCCAGCACTAAAAGCAGGGGACTAGCGGGATCCACAGATACGCAGTATTTT,CASTKSRGLAGSTDTQYF
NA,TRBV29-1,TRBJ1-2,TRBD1,TGCAGCGTTGTGTTGGGACAGGGGAATGGCTACACCTTC,CSVVLGQGNGYTF
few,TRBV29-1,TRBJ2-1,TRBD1,TGCAGCGTTGGACAGGGTGGCGAGCAGTTCTTC,CSVGQGGEQFF
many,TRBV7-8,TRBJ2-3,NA,TGTGCCAGCAGCTTAGACAGTAGCACAGATACGCAGTATTTT,CASSLDSSTDTQYF
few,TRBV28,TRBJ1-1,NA,TGTGCCAGCAGTTTTGACGGAGTCTACACTGAAGCTTTCTTT,CASSFDGVYTEAFF
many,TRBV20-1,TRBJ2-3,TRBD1,TGCAGTGCTCCTACAGGGGTGGCAGATACGCAGTATTTT,CSAPTGVADTQYF
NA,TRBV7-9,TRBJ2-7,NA,TGTGCCAGCAGCCCACCCCTGGCCAGGGAGTACGAGCAGTACTTC,CASSPPLAREYEQYF
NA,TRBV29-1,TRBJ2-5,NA,TGCAGCGTTGACGTTGAGGGGGAGACCCAGTACTTC,CSVDVEGETQYF
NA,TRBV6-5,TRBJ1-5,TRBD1,TGTGCCAGCAGAAGCTCGGGACAGGGTAGTCAGCCCCAGCATTTT,CASRSSGQGSQPQHF
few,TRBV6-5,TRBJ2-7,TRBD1,TGTGCCAGCAGGGGGACAGCTACCTACGAGCAGTACTTC,CASRGTATYEQYF
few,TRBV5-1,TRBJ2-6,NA,TGCGCCAGCAGCTTAGAATCTGGGGCCAACGTCCTGACTTTC,CASSLESGANVLTF